The clone carrying this T cell receptor beta chain was detected only a few times. In the original workflow: Scientists estimated how many nucleated cells there were by amplifying reference gene primers. Assay: immunoSEQ multiplex PCR; the TCRdb copy retains only in-frame clones and omits some. The V and J calls and the clone size are those of that table, but D and trimming were determined from the DNA. The table lists roughly 700,000 clones, approximately 90% of them singletons. This entry comes from a study of blood T cell repertoires in COVID-19. Across the study: Sites across the United States, Italy and Spain contributed samples from acute and convalescent COVID-19. In each case, the material was cDNA or gDNA derived from T cells, B-cell-depleted T cells, or PBMCs.

The TCR was taken from a woman between 18 and 30 years old with acute or convalescent COVID-19. The material sequenced was peripheral blood.

CDR3 protein: CASSPTGNTGELFF. DNA of the CDR3: TGTGCCAGCTCACCGACAGGGAACACCGGGGAGCTGTTTTTT. J is TRBJ2-2 and V is TRBV18, with a weak D call TRBD1 (6 bases). Trimming shortened V by 3 bases and J by 1 base, and 6 bases separated the two germline ends. Germline CDR1 reads KGHSH; CDR2 reads LQKENI. The CDR3 is made up of 14 amino acids.